One T cell receptor beta chain is described in this entry. The CDR3 runs 14 residues. V shed 6 bases and J 1 base; nucleotides not matched to a gene: 6. Germline V gene data show CDR1 as MNHNS and CDR2 as SASEGT. The entry originates in a study of shared clonotypes between healthy human individuals. Produced via immunoSEQ multiplex PCR; TCRdb's table is partial and in-frame only. Here the sample spans more than 400,000 clones, around four fifths being singletons. This chain links TRBV6-1 with TRBJ2-7, with 7 bases identical to TRBD1. The clonotype originates from a woman between 40 and 55 years old in good health. Some clones in this sample may be carry-over from other donors' samples. The sample consisted of PBMCs. DNA for the CDR3: TGTGCCAGCAGGGAGAACAGGGGATCCTACGAGCAGTACTTC. This sequence encodes CASRENRGSYEQYF.